The 27 T cell receptor beta chains below all came from one sample that was sequenced in a study of blood T cell repertoires in COVID-19. Data came from immunoSEQ multiplex PCR; TCRdb stores just in-frame clones and leaves some out. The table records over 200,000 clones, around 86% of them present only once. The sample comprised peripheral blood. The receptor source for this set is a man aged 50 or older with COVID-19, enrolled during active disease.

J is TRBJ2-3 and V is TRBV9, with D maybe TRBD2 (5 bases). The germline V and J ends were trimmed by 0 bases and 7 bases, with 18 bases remaining between them. Germline values: CDR1 SGDLS, CDR2 YYNGEE. The CDR3 loop spans 16 amino acids. The CDR3 here is CASSVAGGLGTNTQYF. The CDR3 coding sequence is TGTGCCAGCAGCGTAGCAGGCGGGCTGGGAACGAATACGCAGTATTTT.

This chain joins TRBV10-3 and TRBJ1-1; tentative D call: TRBD1 (5 bases). The germline V gene encodes CDR1 ENHRY and CDR2 SYGVKD. The CDR3 spans 14 residues. Trimming took 3 bases from V and 4 from J, leaving 12 bases between them. CDR3 sequence: CAISELDSSTEAFF. Here the CDR3 DNA reads TGTGCCATCAGTGAACTTGACAGTAGCACTGAAGCTTTCTTT.

This chain uses TRBV9 with TRBJ1-2; D is perhaps TRBD1 (5 bases). The CDR3 loop spans 14 amino acids. V was cut by 4 bases and J by 7 bases, with 17 bases left in between. CDR1 and CDR2 (germline): SGDLS, YYNGEE. The DNA for the CDR3 is TGTGCCAGCAGCCGGGACTTAGGGGCCAGTGGCTACACCTTC. Protein: CASSRDLGASGYTF.

There are a few counts of this clone. The V call is TRBV24-1, the J call TRBJ2-1; the match to TRBD1 covers 9 bases. This CDR3 is built from 15 residues. Germline CDR1 KGHDR, CDR2 SFDVKD. Unmatched junction bases numbered 2, after V lost 0 bases and J lost 6 bases. For the CDR3, the DNA is TGTGCCACCAGTGATTTGCCGGACAGGGGCAATGAGCAGTTCTTC. Amino acid sequence: CATSDLPDRGNEQFF.

The chain carries TRBV12-2 and TRBJ1-6. TRBV12-2 counts as a pseudogene. The CDR3 consists of 13 residues. CDR3: CASRPRLIAPLHF. CDR3 nucleotides: TGTGCAAGTCGCCCTAGACTCATCGCACCCCTCCACTTT.

The V and J genes are TRBV29-1 and TRBJ1-2, with a possible D match to TRBD1 (6 bases). Germline V gene sequence: CDR1 SQVTM, CDR2 ANQGSEA. The V and J ends lost 6 bases and 11 bases respectively, with 13 bases between them. The CDR3 contains 10 residues. CDR3 bases: TGCAGCGTGGCTGGACAGCAGTACACCTTC. It specifies CSVAGQQYTF.

This chain uses TRBV7-9 with TRBJ2-5; 8 bases are a match to TRBD1. V shed 3 bases, J shed 3 bases, and the junction held 9 bases outside the gene matches. This CDR3 comprises 16 residues. Germline CDR1 and CDR2: SEHNR and FQNEAQ (reference sequence). The CDR3 nucleotides are TGTGCCAGCAGCTTCGTTCCTGGGACAGGAGAAGAGACCCAGTACTTC. The encoded protein is CASSFVPGTGEETQYF.

This chain connects TRBV19 to TRBJ1-3; TRBD1 aligns across 10 bases. CDR3 size: 16 residues. J lost 0 bases, V lost 5 bases, and 4 bases had no gene match. Germline V gives CDR1 LNHDA, CDR2 SQIVND (reference sequence). The DNA of the CDR3 is TGTGCCAGTAGTGATCGGACAGGGGGCTCTGGAAACACCATATATTTT. It translates to CASSDRTGGSGNTIYF.

The chain carries TRBV10-3 and TRBJ2-7; 7 bases are a match to TRBD1. The V segment lost 3 bases and the J segment 5 bases; nucleotides outside the gene matches: 4. Germline V lookup: CDR1 ENHRY, CDR2 SYGVKD. The CDR3 has 13 residues. The DNA for the CDR3 is TGTGCCATCAGTGATAAGGGGGCCCACGAGCAGTACTTC. It yields the protein CAISDKGAHEQYF.

The genes are TRBV3-1 (or the pseudogene TRBV3-2) and TRBJ1-1, with 8 positions matching TRBD1. CDR3 length: 16 residues. V gave up 1 base and J gave up 4 bases; unmatched junction bases: 8. Germline values: CDR1 LGHDT, CDR2 YNNKEL (reference sequence). For the CDR3, the DNA is TGTGCCAGCAGCCAAGTTCCGCCAGGGGGCCGCACTGAAGCTTTCTTT. It encodes CASSQVPPGGRTEAFF.

J is TRBJ2-3 and V is TRBV5-1, with 9 positions matching TRBD2. CDR1 and CDR2 from the germline V gene are SGHRS and YFSETQ. Losses at the gene ends were 3 bases for V and 2 bases for J; bases not matched to a gene: 4. The CDR3 runs 15 residues. CDR3 in DNA: TGCGCCAGCAGCTCAGGACTAGCGCTCACAGATACGCAGTATTTT. It encodes CASSSGLALTDTQYF.

As to this clone: The junction does not match germline at one end; this may be a read error. The rearrangement uses TRBV9 and TRBJ2-7; possible D gene TRBD1, 6 bases. The CDR3 is 14 residues long. CDR1 is SGDLS, CDR2 YYNGEE, per germline. CDR3 bases: TGTGCCAGCAGCGTAGGACAGGACTCCTACGATCAGTACTTC. The encoded protein is CASSVGQDSYDQYF.

The V gene is TRBV3-1 (or the pseudogene TRBV3-2), the J gene TRBJ1-2; no clear D gene. Germline CDR1 is LGHDT and CDR2 is YNNKEL (reference sequence). The CDR3 spans 16 residues. V dropped 1 base and J dropped 2 bases, with 14 bases sitting between them. The CDR3 sequence: CASSQAVAESNYGYTF. The CDR3 bases are TGTGCCAGCAGCCAAGCTGTGGCAGAATCAAACTATGGCTACACCTTC.

The rearrangement links TRBV5-4 to TRBJ2-1; 8 bases align to TRBD2. V lost 4 bases and J lost 5; bases outside the gene matches: 5. The CDR3 runs 14 residues. The germline CDR1 and CDR2 sequences are SGHNT and YYREEE (reference sequence). The CDR3 sequence is CASSPIGGDNEQFF. DNA of the CDR3: TGTGCCAGCAGCCCGATCGGGGGGGACAATGAGCAGTTCTTC.

The rearrangement joins TRBV12-3 or TRBV12-4 to TRBJ2-7, with 7 bases lining up with TRBD1. With V trimmed by 6 bases and J by 9 bases, 5 bases remained unmatched. The CDR3 covers 11 residues. For the CDR3, the DNA is TGTGCCAGCAGCACAGGGGTCGGGCAGTACTTC. Translating gives CASSTGVGQYF.

The chain has TRBV5-5 and TRBJ2-3; 11 nucleotides agree with TRBD2. Trimming took 0 bases from V and 2 from J; bases not matched to a gene: 11. The CDR3 has 19 residues. Germline CDR1 and CDR2: SGHKS and YYEKEE (reference sequence). The CDR3 loop is CASSLETSGGSSLTDTQYF. The CDR3 DNA reads TGTGCCAGCAGCTTGGAAACTAGCGGGGGCTCTTCGCTCACAGATACGCAGTATTTT.

A single count supports this clone. J is TRBJ2-1 and V is TRBV30; 8 bases are shared with TRBD1. The CDR3 runs to 13 residues. Per germline, CDR1 GTSNPN and CDR2 SVGIG (reference sequence). Trimming removed 1 base from V and 6 bases from J; junction bases left unmatched: 2. The CDR3 loop reads CAWSDTGGNEQFF. Written as DNA, the CDR3 is TGTGCCTGGAGTGACACAGGGGGCAATGAGCAGTTCTTC.

The rearrangement uses TRBV2 and TRBJ2-7, with D possibly being TRBD2 (5 bases). Germline V CDR1 and CDR2: SNHLY, FYNNEI. Trimming cost V 2 bases and J 6 bases, with 11 bases left between them. The length of the CDR3 is 13 residues. The chain's CDR3 is CASSELESGEQYF. The DNA for the CDR3 is TGTGCCAGCAGTGAACTAGAAAGCGGCGAGCAGTACTTC.

The gene calls are TRBV19 and TRBJ2-1; 11 bases line up with TRBD2. CDR3 length equals 15 residues. Per the germline V gene, CDR1 is LNHDA and CDR2 is SQIVND (reference sequence). Germline trimming cut 5 bases from V and 2 bases from J; bases unmatched to any gene: 2. CDR3 in amino acids: CASSQTSGTYNEQFF. The CDR3 DNA reads as TGTGCCAGTAGTCAGACTAGCGGGACCTACAATGAGCAGTTCTTC. Supplemented by reference TRBV19 and TRBJ2-1, the full variable domain reads DGGITQSPKYLFRKEGQNVTLSCEQNLNHDAMYWYRQDPGQGLRLIYYSQIVNDFQKGDIAEGYSVSREKKESFPLTVTSAQKNPTAFYLCASSQTSGTYNEQFFGPGTRLTVL.

This clone was detected a few times. The chain combines TRBV11-3 with TRBJ2-1; D is perhaps TRBD1 (5 bases). V was shortened by 5 bases and J by 9 bases, with 14 bases between the two germline ends. This CDR3 is built from 13 residues. The germline V gene has CDR1 SGHNT and CDR2 YENEEA. CDR3 loop: CASSPEGRAEQFF. In DNA form, the CDR3 reads TGTGCCAGCAGCCCCGAAGGCAGGGCTGAGCAGTTCTTC.

The chain is built from TRBV18 and TRBJ1-3, with D tentatively TRBD1 (6 bases). Germline V CDR1 and CDR2: KGHSH, LQKENI. Trimming removed 2 bases at V and 2 bases at J, with 10 bases between. CDR3 size: 15 residues. The CDR3 region is CASSPRGFPGNTIYF. CDR3 bases: TGTGCCAGCTCACCAAGGGGGTTTCCTGGAAACACCATATATTTT.

The chain employs TRBV7-2 and TRBJ2-1, with TRBD2 matching over 14 bases. Losses at the gene ends were 1 base for V and 7 bases for J; bases not matched to a gene: 9. Germline-derived CDR1 and CDR2 are SGHTA and FQGNSA. The CDR3 is 18 amino acids. DNA of the CDR3: TGTGCCAGCAGCTTAGTAGGGACTAGCGGGGGAGCGTGGAATGAGCAGTTCTTC. This translates into CASSLVGTSGGAWNEQFF.

The rearrangement joins TRBV30 to TRBJ1-5; D gene uncertain. V lost 1 base and J lost 0, with 7 bases in between. The germline gives CDR1 GTSNPN, CDR2 SVGIG (reference sequence). The CDR3 is 14 amino acids. The CDR3 loop is CAWSAGFSNQPQHF. The CDR3 DNA reads as TGTGCCTGGAGTGCAGGATTTAGCAATCAGCCCCAGCATTTT.

The chain has TRBV9 and TRBJ2-1; 8 nucleotides align to TRBD2. J gave up 6 bases and V 5 bases, and 10 bases lay outside the gene matches. Germline V gene lookup returns CDR1 SGDLS and CDR2 YYNGEE. CDR3 length equals 15 residues. The CDR3: CASRAGLGAPNEQFF. The CDR3 nucleotides are TGTGCCAGCAGGGCGGGACTAGGTGCTCCCAATGAGCAGTTCTTC. The full variable domain, with the rest looked up from reference TRBV9 and TRBJ2-1, is DSGVTQTPKHLITATGQRVTLRCSPRSGDLSVYWYQQSLDQGLQFLIQYYNGEERAKGNILERFSAQQFPDLHSELNLSSLELGDSALYFCASRAGLGAPNEQFFGPGTRLTVL.

Notes on this clone: Distinct nucleotide sequences in the sample also encode this CDR3. CDR3 bases: TGTGCCAGCAGTTACCTCTATGGCTACACCTTC. This codes for CASSYLYGYTF. The chain has TRBV6-2 or TRBV6-3 and TRBJ1-2; D uncertain. The germline gives CDR1 MNHEY, CDR2 SVGEGT. The V end was cut by 2 bases, the J end by 4 bases, with 2 bases between. This CDR3 spans 11 amino acids.

J is TRBJ2-2 and V is TRBV7-8; 8 bases match TRBD2. CDR1 and CDR2 from the germline V gene are SGHVS and FQNEAQ. J was trimmed by 4 bases and V by 1 base; bases with no gene match: 2. The CDR3 length is 15 residues. The CDR3 sequence: CASSLGLAGTGELFF. The DNA for the CDR3 is TGTGCCAGCAGCTTAGGGCTAGCGGGCACCGGGGAGCTGTTTTTT.

J is TRBJ1-2 and V is TRBV4-3; TRBD1 agrees at 7 bases. Germline-derived CDR1 and CDR2 are LGHNA and YSLEER. Trimming removed 3 bases from V and 5 bases from J; junction bases left unmatched: 9. CDR3 size: 15 residues. CDR3 bases: TGCGCCAGCAGCCAGGAAAAGGACAGGCCGTATGGCTACACCTTC. Its translation is CASSQEKDRPYGYTF.